A selection of T cell receptor beta chains follows, all from one sample in a study of T-cell memory formation after mild COVID-19. TCRdb itself ran the 5' RACE reads through MiXCR, one entry per CDR3 protein. The repertoire holds 300,000 to 400,000 distinct CDR3 sequences, with approximately 15% as singletons. Input material: PBMCs or a T cell subset sorted from them (not recorded which). These receptor sequences come from a young man who had mild COVID-19 (a few samples of this study predate the infection). Cell type and time point are not known. Each CDR3 is given with its conserved first and last residue.

j_call,v_call,cdr3_aa
TRBJ1-1,TRBV10-3,CAIRWDMSTEAFF
TRBJ1-6,TRBV4-3,CTSSQDWVSYNSPLHF
TRBJ2-1,TRBV7-9,CASSATVRPEGEQFF
TRBJ2-3,TRBV6-5,CASSPPARGEQYF
TRBJ2-1,TRBV9,CASSSGQFNEQFF
TRBJ1-1,TRBV10-3,CAIRRVSGTDTEAFF
TRBJ1-1,TRBV10-3,CAISAVGGSEAFF
TRBJ1-5,TRBV2,CASSGGYSNQPQHF
TRBJ2-3,TRBV7-8,CASSLVASDTQYF
TRBJ1-4,TRBV4-3,CASSQSIGPDRGYEKLFF
TRBJ2-5,TRBV12-3/TRBV12-4,CASRNSGGETQYF
TRBJ2-1,TRBV10-2,CASMSGQGSSGEQFF
TRBJ2-1,TRBV7-2,CASSPASRTGTEQFF
TRBJ2-3,TRBV18,CASSPRGQGPDTQYF
TRBJ1-6,TRBV5-1,CASRVASNSPLHF
TRBJ2-1,TRBV19,CASSIFPPGEQFF
TRBJ1-5,TRBV18,CASSPGEGTQHF
TRBJ2-6,TRBV29-1,CSALSGANVLTF
TRBJ1-1,TRBV10-3,CAIRLPGTSAAEAFF
TRBJ2-6,TRBV4-1,CASRQGARGANVLTF
TRBJ1-3,TRBV6-2/TRBV6-3,CASSRTSASGNTIYF
TRBJ1-1,TRBV6-4,CASSESENTEAFF
TRBJ2-2,TRBV5-1,CASRPRTNTGELFF
TRBJ1-6,TRBV28,CASSLWWDSPLHF
TRBJ1-6,TRBV6-5,CASSYSALADDHSPLHF
TRBJ2-3,TRBV12-3/TRBV12-4,CASRRQGAVDTQYF
TRBJ1-2,TRBV6-1,CASSEGRGPGYTF
TRBJ2-5,TRBV4-2,CASAQGQRGETQYF
TRBJ2-3,TRBV27,CASTSLLAGEGDTQYF
TRBJ2-3,TRBV15,CATSRSSGTRDTQYF
TRBJ2-2,TRBV6-5,CASSYQEISGGAVTGELFF
TRBJ1-2,TRBV4-2,CASSQDPGMEHGYTF
TRBJ2-7,TRBV6-5,CASRLAGGRSYEQYF
TRBJ2-1,TRBV12-3/TRBV12-4,CASSGTAGRAYNEQFF
TRBJ2-3,TRBV9,CASSVTSGPDTQYF
TRBJ1-1,TRBV29-1,CSAYLGTGNTEAFF
TRBJ2-5,TRBV2,CASTQTGGQIETQYF
TRBJ1-3,TRBV5-1,CASSLESQLSGNTIYF
TRBJ1-6,TRBV9,CASRRDGGSSPLHF
TRBJ1-4,TRBV11-2,CASSPWTATNEKLFF
TRBJ1-2,TRBV7-8,CASSLTAGGGDYGYTF
TRBJ1-2,TRBV6-6,CASRFPEREVNYGYTF
TRBJ1-1,TRBV7-9,CASSPRQGRTNTEAFF